What follows are 26 T cell receptor beta chains derived from one specimen sequenced in a study of identical twins. MiXCR, run by TCRdb on the 5' RACE reads, gives a single entry per CDR3 protein. The sample yields approximately 500,000 distinct CDR3 sequences, 24% seen once. These same records also appear under a second study, on T cells expressing NK-cell markers.

The sample consisted of CD4+ T cells sorted from blood. The source is a woman between 18 and 29 years old in good health.

This clonotype was detected a few times. The rearrangement joins TRBV5-5 to TRBJ2-3; 8 positions agree with TRBD1. With 4 bases clipped from V and 5 bases from J, the junction kept 6 bases outside the gene matches. The V gene's germline CDR1 is SGHKS and CDR2 YYEKEE (reference sequence). The CDR3 spans 14 residues. The CDR3 spells CASSPDRGRDTQYF. The CDR3, as DNA: TGTGCCAGCAGCCCTGACAGGGGAAGAGATACGCAGTATTTT.

This chain joins TRBV2 and TRBJ2-7; no clear D gene. The CDR3 consists of 11 residues. CDR1 and CDR2 from the germline V gene are SNHLY and FYNNEI. V gave up 8 bases and J gave up 5 bases, with 10 bases separating them. CDR3 sequence (DNA): TGTGCCAGCGTGATGGACGACGAGCAGTACTTC. Residues: CASVMDDEQYF.

The chain links TRBV12-3 or TRBV12-4 to TRBJ2-3; possibly TRBD1 for D (7 bases). This CDR3 is built from 15 residues. Deletions cut 3 bases from V and 9 bases from J, with 19 bases between. CDR3 DNA sequence: TGTGCCAGCAGTTTCTCTCAGGGGGGCCTCATCACGCAGTATTTT. This encodes CASSFSQGGLITQYF.

The genes are TRBV30 and TRBJ2-1; TRBD1 aligns across 7 bases. This CDR3 has 13 amino acids. The junction had 2 bases not matched to a gene; V was cut back by 5 bases and J by 1 base. Germline V gene sequence: CDR1 GTSNPN, CDR2 SVGIG (reference sequence). In nucleotides, the CDR3 is TGTGCCTGGGAACAGGGGTCCTACAATGAGCAGTTCTTC. Translation gives CAWEQGSYNEQFF.

For this clonotype: An end of the junction does not agree with germline; a read error may underlie this. This sequence joins TRBV12-5 and TRBJ2-1; unclear D gene. The CDR3 consists of 8 residues. Per the germline V gene, CDR1 is LGHNT and CDR2 is FRNRAP. DNA for the CDR3: TGTGCTAGTGGTTTATCTATCTTC. Protein sequence: CASGLSIF.

The chain has TRBV29-1 and TRBJ2-5; D call uncertain. CDR1 is SQVTM and CDR2 is ANQGSEA in the germline V gene. Trimming removed 4 bases at V and 2 bases at J, with 14 bases between. The CDR3 covers 14 residues. CDR3 bases: TGCAGCGTTGCTCTGGTCGCTGGTCAAGAGACCCAGTACTTC. Protein product: CSVALVAGQETQYF.

The rearrangement joins TRBV6-5 to TRBJ2-3; D assignment may be TRBD1 or TRBD2 (5 bases each). This CDR3 contains 15 residues. V was pared by 2 bases and J by 0 bases, with 9 bases between. Germline V gene lookup returns CDR1 MNHEY and CDR2 SVGAGI. CDR3 amino acids: CASSYRGPSTDTQYF. The CDR3 nucleotides read TGTGCCAGCAGTTACAGGGGACCAAGCACAGATACGCAGTATTTT.

There are many counts of this clonotype. This chain joins TRBV5-1 and TRBJ1-2; D is unresolved. Germline loops: CDR1 SGHRS, CDR2 YFSETQ. V lost 2 bases, J lost 8 bases, and 10 bases lay in between. The CDR3 runs 12 residues. The CDR3 loop is CASSFAGYGYTF. The CDR3 nucleotides are TGCGCCAGCAGCTTTGCGGGGTACGGCTACACCTTC.

This chain uses TRBV7-2 with TRBJ1-4; the D is unclear. Germline V gene data show CDR1 as SGHTA and CDR2 as FQGNSA. V was pared by 2 bases and J by 0 bases, with 7 bases between. This CDR3 has 15 residues. The CDR3 reads CASSLLSATNEKLFF. CDR3 nucleotide sequence: TGTGCCAGCAGCTTATTAAGTGCAACTAATGAAAAACTGTTTTTT.

This chain joins TRBV29-1 and TRBJ1-2; D gene uncertain. The CDR3 spans 12 residues. V shed 5 bases and J shed 9 bases, with 16 bases lying between them. Germline values: CDR1 SQVTM, CDR2 ANQGSEA. Written as DNA, the CDR3 is TGCAGCGTTCGGGCAGGAAGAACTAGCTACACCTTC. The encoded protein is CSVRAGRTSYTF.

The gene calls are TRBV27 and TRBJ1-5; D perhaps matches TRBD1 (5 bases). Trimming stripped 4 bases from V and 0 bases from J, with 16 bases between. The germline gives CDR1 MNHEY, CDR2 SMNVEV (reference sequence). The CDR3 totals 17 residues. CDR3 region: CASSSKTGTYSNQPQHF. CDR3 sequence (DNA): TGTGCCAGCAGTTCTAAAACCGGGACCTATAGCAATCAGCCCCAGCATTTT.

The rearrangement uses TRBV20-1 and TRBJ2-3; D uncertain. Germline CDR1 is DFQATT and CDR2 is SNEGSKA (reference sequence). V was trimmed by 6 bases and J by 4 bases, leaving 8 bases between them. CDR3 length: 11 residues. The CDR3 spells CSAKYSDTQYF. CDR3 coding DNA: TGCAGTGCCAAATACTCAGATACGCAGTATTTT.

This clonotype was counted between two and nine times. The V gene is TRBV7-2, the J gene TRBJ1-4; the D is unclear. CDR1 is SGHTA and CDR2 is FQGNSA in the germline V gene. The length of the CDR3 is 12 residues. Trimming took 5 bases from V and 3 from J, leaving 4 bases between them. The CDR3 protein is CASSPPNEKLFF. The CDR3 coding sequence is TGTGCCAGCAGCCCTCCTAATGAAAAACTGTTTTTT.

This clonotype was observed a few times. The gene calls are TRBV10-3 and TRBJ2-1, with 12 positions matching TRBD2. V trimming: 7 bases; J trimming: 7 bases; junction bases outside the gene matches: 5. This CDR3 has 14 amino acids. Germline CDR1 ENHRY, CDR2 SYGVKD. The CDR3 spells CAINTGTSGNEQFF. CDR3 DNA sequence: TGTGCCATCAACACCGGGACTAGCGGGAATGAGCAGTTCTTC.

This chain uses TRBV5-1 with TRBJ2-7; D ambiguous. Trimming cost V 4 bases and J 5 bases, with 19 bases left between them. Germline CDR1 is SGHRS and CDR2 is YFSETQ. The CDR3 extends over 15 amino acids. The CDR3, as DNA: TGCGCCAGCAGCCCACTGGAAATCTCTCCCCACGAGCAGTACTTC. The encoded protein is CASSPLEISPHEQYF. Looking up the rest from reference TRBV5-1 and TRBJ2-7 gives the full variable domain: KAGVTQTPRYLIKTRGQQVTLSCSPISGHRSVSWYQQTPGQGLQFLFEYFSETQRNKGNFPGRFSGRQFSNSRSEMNVSTLELGDSALYLCASSPLEISPHEQYFGPGTRLTVT.

This clonotype has more than one count but fewer than ten. This rearrangement joins TRBV29-1 to TRBJ2-4, with TRBD1 identical over 7 bases. The V segment lost 4 bases and the J segment 0 bases; nucleotides outside the gene matches: 6. The CDR3 extends over 15 amino acids. CDR1 and CDR2 (germline): SQVTM, ANQGSEA. Here the CDR3 DNA reads TGCAGCGTTGGGGGACAGAACCTAGCCAAAAACATTCAGTACTTC. Translated: CSVGGQNLAKNIQYF.

This chain connects TRBV9 to TRBJ2-7; D ambiguous. V lost 3 bases and J lost 6, with 10 bases in between. Germline V gene lookup returns CDR1 SGDLS and CDR2 YYNGEE. CDR3 size: 12 residues. The DNA for the CDR3 is TGTGCCAGCAGCGGTCGAGTGGGCGAGCAGTACTTC. Its protein is CASSGRVGEQYF.

This clonotype was seen a handful of times. This chain links TRBV30 with TRBJ1-5; 7 bases are shared with TRBD1. Germline V CDR1 and CDR2: GTSNPN, SVGIG (reference sequence). This CDR3 has 14 residues. V shed 6 bases, J shed 7 bases, and the junction held 12 bases outside the gene matches. DNA for the CDR3: TGTGCCTGCGGGGCAGGGGGGAGATCGCAGCCCCAGCATTTT. Residues: CACGAGGRSQPQHF.

The table lists this clonotype with many counts. The chain has TRBV27 and TRBJ1-6; D is uncertain. V was shortened by 6 bases and J by 6 bases, with 9 bases between the two germline ends. The V gene's germline CDR1 is MNHEY and CDR2 SMNVEV (reference sequence). This CDR3 has 13 amino acids. The chain's CDR3 is CASRPGINSPLHF. CDR3 nucleotide sequence: TGTGCCAGCAGACCCGGGATTAATTCACCCCTCCACTTT.

The J gene is TRBJ2-3, the V gene TRBV20-1; D unclear. The CDR3 contains 14 residues. Trimming shortened V by 5 bases and J by 0 bases, and 12 bases separated the two germline ends. Germline V CDR1 and CDR2: DFQATT, SNEGSKA (reference sequence). The CDR3 region has the DNA TGCAGTGCTCCCTACCCGATTAGCACAGATACGCAGTATTTT. Amino acid sequence: CSAPYPISTDTQYF.

This clonotype has ten or more counts. V usage is TRBV12-3 or TRBV12-4 and J usage is TRBJ2-1; maybe TRBD2 (6 bases). The CDR3 has 13 residues. The V end lost 1 base, the J end lost 10 bases, and 11 bases lay between the germline ends. CDR3 nucleotides: TGTGCCAGCAGTTTAGGGTCGGGAGTAGAGCAGTTCTTC. This codes for CASSLGSGVEQFF.

This chain joins TRBV5-1 and TRBJ1-1; D perhaps matches TRBD1 (5 bases). Germline V gene data show CDR1 as SGHRS and CDR2 as YFSETQ. V lost 7 bases to trimming and J lost 7 bases, with 20 bases between them. The CDR3 runs to 14 residues. The CDR3 here is CASRNLMGRSEAFF. The DNA for the CDR3 is TGCGCCAGCCGAAACCTAATGGGACGGAGTGAAGCTTTCTTT.

This clonotype was picked up a small number of times. The chain couples TRBV2 to TRBJ1-2, with a possible D match to TRBD1 (6 bases). Looked up from germline, CDR1 is SNHLY and CDR2 is FYNNEI. CDR3 length: 16 residues. V gave up 5 bases and J gave up 5 bases, with 21 bases separating them. CDR3: CASSKGVTREGYGYTF. CDR3 sequence (DNA): TGTGCCAGCAGTAAGGGGGTCACCAGGGAAGGTTATGGCTACACCTTC.

The chain joins TRBV19 to TRBJ2-4, with D maybe TRBD2 (7 bases). Between the trimmed V and J ends, which lost 5 bases and 5 bases, there was a span of 10 bases. This CDR3 region has 13 residues. Per germline, CDR1 LNHDA and CDR2 SQIVND (reference sequence). Here the CDR3 reads CASSRGAENIQYF. The CDR3 region has the DNA TGTGCCAGTAGTCGGGGGGCGGAAAACATTCAGTACTTC.

This clonotype was seen only a few times. V and J are TRBV7-2 and TRBJ2-4; D is perhaps TRBD1 (6 bases). The CDR3 contains 14 residues. Trimming stripped 2 bases from V and 7 bases from J, with 12 bases between. Germline CDR1 is SGHTA and CDR2 is FQGNSA. For the CDR3, the DNA is TGTGCCAGCAGCTTACAGGGGACGAGGAACATTCAGTACTTC. It yields the protein CASSLQGTRNIQYF.

V and J are TRBV6-2 or TRBV6-3 and TRBJ2-2; TRBD1 is a possible D gene (6 bases). Germline V gives CDR1 MNHEY, CDR2 SVGEGT. V lost 7 bases and J 5 bases, leaving 14 bases between the germline ends. The CDR3 totals 14 residues. CDR3 bases: TGTGCCAGCATGTCATGGACAGAGACCGGGGAGCTGTTTTTT. It specifies CASMSWTETGELFF.